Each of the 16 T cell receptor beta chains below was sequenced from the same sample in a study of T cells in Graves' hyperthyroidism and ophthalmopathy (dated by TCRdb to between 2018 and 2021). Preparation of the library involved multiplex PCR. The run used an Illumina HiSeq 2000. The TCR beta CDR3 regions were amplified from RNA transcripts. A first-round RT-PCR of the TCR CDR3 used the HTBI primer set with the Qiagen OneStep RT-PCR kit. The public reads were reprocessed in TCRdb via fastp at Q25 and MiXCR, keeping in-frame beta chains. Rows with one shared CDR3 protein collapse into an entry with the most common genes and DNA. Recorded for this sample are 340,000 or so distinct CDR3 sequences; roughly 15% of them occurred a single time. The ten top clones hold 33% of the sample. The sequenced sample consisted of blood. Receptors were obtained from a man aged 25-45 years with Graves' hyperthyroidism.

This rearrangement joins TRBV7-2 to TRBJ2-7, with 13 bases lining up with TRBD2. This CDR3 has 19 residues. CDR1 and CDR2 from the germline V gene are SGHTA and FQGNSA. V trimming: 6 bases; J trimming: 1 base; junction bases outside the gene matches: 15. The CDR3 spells CASSSFFTRTSGRSYEQYF. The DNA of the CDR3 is TGTGCCAGCAGTTCCTTCTTTACCAGGACTAGCGGGAGATCCTACGAGCAGTACTTC.

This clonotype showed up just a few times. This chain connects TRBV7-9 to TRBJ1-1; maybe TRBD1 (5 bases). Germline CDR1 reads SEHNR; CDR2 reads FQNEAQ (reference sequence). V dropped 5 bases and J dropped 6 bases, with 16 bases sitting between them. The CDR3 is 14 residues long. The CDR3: CASSITPRGAEAFF. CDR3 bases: TGTGCCAGCAGCATAACCCCGAGGGGTGCTGAAGCTTTCTTT.

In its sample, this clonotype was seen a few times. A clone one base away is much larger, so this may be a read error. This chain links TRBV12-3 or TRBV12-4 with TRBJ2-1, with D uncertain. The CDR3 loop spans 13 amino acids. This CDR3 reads CANSFGRYNEQFF. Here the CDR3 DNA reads TGTGCCAACAGTTTCGGGCGATACAATGAGCAGTTCTTC.

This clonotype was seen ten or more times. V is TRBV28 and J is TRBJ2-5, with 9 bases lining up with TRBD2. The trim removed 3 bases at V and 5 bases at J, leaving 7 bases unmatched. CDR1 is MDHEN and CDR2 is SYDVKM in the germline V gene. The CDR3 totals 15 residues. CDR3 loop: CASSFSSGRRETQYF. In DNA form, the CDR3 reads TGTGCCAGCAGTTTTAGTAGCGGGAGACGGGAGACCCAGTACTTC.

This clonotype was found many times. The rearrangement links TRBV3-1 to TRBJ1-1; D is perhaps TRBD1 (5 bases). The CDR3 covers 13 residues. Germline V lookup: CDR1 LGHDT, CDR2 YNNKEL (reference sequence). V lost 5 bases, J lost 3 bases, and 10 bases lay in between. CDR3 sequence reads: CASSKLRDTEAFF. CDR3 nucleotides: TGTGCCAGCAGCAAGCTCAGGGACACTGAAGCTTTCTTT.

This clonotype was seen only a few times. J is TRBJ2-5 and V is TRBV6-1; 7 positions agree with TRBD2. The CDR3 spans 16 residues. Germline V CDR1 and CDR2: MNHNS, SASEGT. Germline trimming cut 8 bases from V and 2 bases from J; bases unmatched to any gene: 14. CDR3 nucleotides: TGTGCCAGCGGTAAACGGGAGGCCAGATTTCAAGAGACCCAGTACTTC. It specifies CASGKREARFQETQYF.

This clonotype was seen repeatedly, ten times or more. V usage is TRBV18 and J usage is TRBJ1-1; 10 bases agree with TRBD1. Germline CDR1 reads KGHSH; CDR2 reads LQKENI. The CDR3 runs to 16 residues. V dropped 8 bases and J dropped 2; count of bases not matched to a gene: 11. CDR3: CASRGQGRSINTEAFF. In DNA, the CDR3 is TGTGCCAGCAGGGGACAGGGGCGATCAATTAACACTGAAGCTTTCTTT. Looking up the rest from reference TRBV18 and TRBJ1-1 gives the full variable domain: NAGVMQNPRHLVRRRGQEARLRCSPMKGHSHVYWYRQLPEEGLKFMVYLQKENIIDESGMPKERFSAEFPKEGPSILRIQQVVRGDSAAYFCASRGQGRSINTEAFFGQGTRLTVV.

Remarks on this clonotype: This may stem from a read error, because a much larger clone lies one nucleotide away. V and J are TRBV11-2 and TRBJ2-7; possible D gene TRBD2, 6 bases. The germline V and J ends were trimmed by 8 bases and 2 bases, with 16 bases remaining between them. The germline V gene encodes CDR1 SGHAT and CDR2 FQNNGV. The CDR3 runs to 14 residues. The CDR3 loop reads CASSRAGETYEQYF. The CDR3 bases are TGTGCCAGCTCCCGAGCGGGCGAGACCTACGAGCAGTACTTC.

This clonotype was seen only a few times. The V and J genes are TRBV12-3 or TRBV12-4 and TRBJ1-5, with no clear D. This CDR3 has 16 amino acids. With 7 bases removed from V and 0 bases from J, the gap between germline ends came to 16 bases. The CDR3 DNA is TGTGCCAGCAATCTGACCGAACCCATTAGCAATCAGCCCCAGCATTTT. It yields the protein CASNLTEPISNQPQHF.

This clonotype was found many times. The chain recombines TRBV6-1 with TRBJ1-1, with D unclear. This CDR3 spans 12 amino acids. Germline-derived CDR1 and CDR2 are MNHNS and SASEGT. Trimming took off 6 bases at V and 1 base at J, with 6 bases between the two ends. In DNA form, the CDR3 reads TGTGCCAGCAGAGGGTGGAACACTGAAGCTTTCTTT. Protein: CASRGWNTEAFF.

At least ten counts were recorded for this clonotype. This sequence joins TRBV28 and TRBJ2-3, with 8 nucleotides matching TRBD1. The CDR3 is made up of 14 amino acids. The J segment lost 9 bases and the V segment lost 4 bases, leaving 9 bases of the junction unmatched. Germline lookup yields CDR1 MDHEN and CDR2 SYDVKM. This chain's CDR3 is CASSSPRRDRTQYF. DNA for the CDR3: TGTGCCAGCAGTTCTCCCCGACGGGACAGGACGCAGTATTTT.

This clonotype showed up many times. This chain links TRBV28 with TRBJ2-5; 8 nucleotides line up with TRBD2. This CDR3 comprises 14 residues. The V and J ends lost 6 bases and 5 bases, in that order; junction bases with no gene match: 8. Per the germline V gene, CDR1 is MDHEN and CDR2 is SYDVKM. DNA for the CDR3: TGTGCCAGCAGCCTAAGCGGGGGATCTGAGACCCAGTACTTC. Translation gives CASSLSGGSETQYF.

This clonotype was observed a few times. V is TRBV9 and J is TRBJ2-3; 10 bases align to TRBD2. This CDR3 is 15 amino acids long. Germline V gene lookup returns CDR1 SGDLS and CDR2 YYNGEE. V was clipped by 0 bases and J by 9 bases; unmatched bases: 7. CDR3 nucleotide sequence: TGTGCCAGCAGCGTAGCGTCTAGCGGGAGTAGGACGCAGTATTTT. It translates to CASSVASSGSRTQYF.

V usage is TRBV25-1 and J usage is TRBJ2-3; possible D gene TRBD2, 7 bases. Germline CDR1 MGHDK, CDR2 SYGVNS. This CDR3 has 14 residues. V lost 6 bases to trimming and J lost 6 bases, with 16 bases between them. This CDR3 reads CASSSQGRADTQYF. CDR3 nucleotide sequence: TGTGCCAGCAGCTCTCAGGGGAGGGCCGATACGCAGTATTTT. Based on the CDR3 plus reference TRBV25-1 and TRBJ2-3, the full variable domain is EADIYQTPRYLVIGTGKKITLECSQTMGHDKMYWYQQDPGMELHLIHYSYGVNSTEKGDLSSESTVSRIRTEHFPLTLESARPSHTSQYLCASSSQGRADTQYFGPGTRLTVL.

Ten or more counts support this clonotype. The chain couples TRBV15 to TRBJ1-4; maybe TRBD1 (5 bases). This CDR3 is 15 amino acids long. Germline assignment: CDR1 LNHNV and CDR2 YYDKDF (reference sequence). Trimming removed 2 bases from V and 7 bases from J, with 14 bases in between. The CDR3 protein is CATSRPQGGGEKLFF. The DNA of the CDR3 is TGTGCCACCAGCAGACCCCAGGGCGGCGGTGAAAAACTGTTTTTT.

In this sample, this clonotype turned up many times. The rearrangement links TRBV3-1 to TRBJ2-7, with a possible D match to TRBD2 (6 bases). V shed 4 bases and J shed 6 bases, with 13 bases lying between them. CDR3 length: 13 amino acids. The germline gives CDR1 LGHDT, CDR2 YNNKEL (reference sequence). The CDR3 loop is CASSRRGAGEQYF. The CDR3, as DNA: TGTGCCAGCAGCCGGAGGGGTGCCGGCGAGCAGTACTTC.